Following are 21 T cell receptor beta chains from one sample sequenced in a study of T cell repertoires in cytomegalovirus infection. TCRdb passed the reads through MiXCR, listing each CDR3 protein once. This table holds fewer than 300,000 distinct CDR3 sequences, roughly a quarter found once. The sequenced sample consisted of PBMCs. Receptor source: a human donor in good health (CMV status not recorded). Some clones in this sample may be carry-over from other donors' samples.

About this clonotype itself: Relative to the germline gene, one junction end is altered; a read error may explain this. The rearrangement links TRBV2 to TRBJ2-3, with 9 bases aligning to TRBD2. The germline gives CDR1 SNHLY, CDR2 FYNNEI. The CDR3 contains 15 residues. CDR3 sequence reads: CASSGTRGGTDTQYF. The DNA for the CDR3 is TGTGCCAGCAGTGGAACGCGGGGGGGCACGGATACGCAGTATTTT.

The chain employs TRBV6-5 and TRBJ2-5; D is possibly TRBD1 or TRBD2 (5 bases each). The CDR3 contains 11 residues. Germline CDR1 reads MNHEY; CDR2 reads SVGAGI. The V and J ends lost 2 bases and 7 bases respectively, with 5 bases between them. The CDR3 here is CASSYGGTQYF. The CDR3 nucleotides are TGTGCCAGCAGTTACGGGGGGACCCAGTACTTC.

This clonotype occurred a few times. V gene TRBV6-6 combines with J gene TRBJ2-5; TRBD1 matches 8 bases. Germline CDR1 reads MNHNY; CDR2 reads SVGAGI (reference sequence). The V gene end was trimmed by 7 bases and the J gene end by 5 bases; junction bases not matched to a gene: 12. This CDR3 has 15 amino acids. CDR3: CASTPDREWSETQYF. In nucleotides, the CDR3 is TGTGCCAGCACCCCGGACAGGGAATGGTCGGAGACCCAGTACTTC.

The V and J genes are TRBV7-3 and TRBJ1-2; D not certain. Trimming pared 5 bases from V and 4 bases from J, leaving 17 bases between. Germline values: CDR1 SGHTA, CDR2 FQGTGA. The CDR3 sequence is 15 residues long. The CDR3, as DNA: TGTGCCAGCAGCCAGCGCCGCGGCTATGGCTATGGCTACACCTTC. Its translation: CASSQRRGYGYGYTF.

This clonotype has at least ten counts. The rearrangement links TRBV7-2 to TRBJ2-7, with D perhaps matching TRBD2 (7 bases). The germline V gene encodes CDR1 SGHTA and CDR2 FQGNSA. The CDR3 length is 14 residues. The ends were cut back, 3 bases at V and 1 base at J, with 10 bases in the middle. For the CDR3, the DNA is TGTGCCAGCAGCTTGGGAGGGGGATCCTACGAGCAGTACTTC. Its protein product is CASSLGGGSYEQYF. Combining the CDR3 with reference TRBV7-2 and TRBJ2-7 gives the whole variable domain GAGVSQSPSNKVTEKGKDVELRCDPISGHTALYWYRQSLGQGLEFLIYFQGNSAPDKSGLPSDRFSAERTGGSVSTLTIQRTQQEDSAVYLCASSLGGGSYEQYFGPGTRLTVT.

In its sample, this clonotype was seen a few times. V usage is TRBV5-1 and J usage is TRBJ1-4; 11 bases agree with TRBD1. There are 15 residues in the CDR3. Germline CDR1 and CDR2: SGHRS and YFSETQ. V lost 6 bases, J lost 3 bases, and 4 bases stayed unmatched. This CDR3 reads CASNKGQGANEKLFF. In nucleotides, the CDR3 is TGCGCCAGCAACAAGGGACAGGGGGCTAATGAAAAACTGTTTTTT. Full variable domain (rest looked up from reference TRBV5-1 and TRBJ1-4): KAGVTQTPRYLIKTRGQQVTLSCSPISGHRSVSWYQQTPGQGLQFLFEYFSETQRNKGNFPGRFSGRQFSNSRSEMNVSTLELGDSALYLCASNKGQGANEKLFFGSGTQLSVL.

This clonotype was found a few times. The rearrangement links TRBV12-3 or TRBV12-4 to TRBJ2-1; 8 positions agree with TRBD2. The CDR3 runs to 15 residues. V lost 8 bases to trimming and J lost 4 bases; unmatched junction nucleotides: 10. CDR3 sequence (DNA): TGTGCCAGCCGGATTTCGGGGGGGAGTTACAATGAGCAGTTCTTC. Translated, it gives CASRISGGSYNEQFF.

This clonotype was seen ten or more times. The V call is TRBV5-6, the J call TRBJ2-7, with D uncertain. This CDR3 has 13 amino acids. Looked up from germline, CDR1 is SGHDT and CDR2 is YYEEEE. Trimming removed 0 bases from V and 4 bases from J, with 8 bases in between. Here the CDR3 reads CASSLGTHYEQYF. The CDR3 DNA is TGTGCCAGCAGCTTGGGTACACATTACGAGCAGTACTTC.

This clonotype was seen only a few times. The V and J genes are TRBV19 and TRBJ2-1; 9 bases line up with TRBD2. The length of the CDR3 is 15 residues. Germline CDR1 LNHDA, CDR2 SQIVND (reference sequence). V shed 3 bases and J 6 bases; nucleotides not matched to a gene: 6. CDR3 in DNA: TGTGCCAGTAGTATTCGGCGGGAGGGCCGCAATGAGCAGTTCTTC. As protein: CASSIRREGRNEQFF.

This clonotype appeared a few times. V and J are TRBV7-9 and TRBJ2-1, with 9 bases aligning to TRBD1. The CDR3 has 13 amino acids. Per germline, CDR1 SEHNR and CDR2 FQNEAQ (reference sequence). After removal of 10 bases from V and 14 bases from J, the junction contained 15 bases not matched to a gene. The CDR3 region has the DNA TGTGCCACCTCCGGGACAGGGTATCCTACTGAGTTCTTC. Its translation is CATSGTGYPTEFF.

This clonotype was seen ten or more times. J is TRBJ2-7 and V is TRBV19; possible D gene TRBD2, 6 bases. Trimming left V 3 bases short and J 0 bases short, with 9 bases between. This CDR3 comprises 14 residues. Germline-derived CDR1 and CDR2 are LNHDA and SQIVND (reference sequence). CDR3 sequence: CASSIRETSYEQYF. The CDR3 region has the DNA TGTGCCAGTAGTATCCGGGAGACCTCCTACGAGCAGTACTTC.

V usage is TRBV28 and J usage is TRBJ2-7; TRBD1 matches at 7 bases. V shed 5 bases, J shed 0 bases, and the junction held 10 bases outside the gene matches. The CDR3 contains 16 residues. Germline assignment: CDR1 MDHEN and CDR2 SYDVKM. This chain's CDR3 is CASSQIGTASSYEQYF. CDR3 DNA: TGTGCCAGCAGTCAAATCGGGACAGCTAGCTCCTACGAGCAGTACTTC.

In regard to this clonotype: The junction and the germline gene differ at one end; a read error may be behind it. This rearrangement joins TRBV20-1 to TRBJ2-7; possibly TRBD1 for D (6 bases). Germline CDR1 and CDR2: DFQATT and SNEGSKA (reference sequence). The CDR3 runs 12 residues. The CDR3 here is CSAEDSSHEQYF. CDR3 sequence (DNA): TGCAGTGCTGAGGACAGCTCCCACGAGCAGTACTTC.

This clonotype was observed many times. The chain employs TRBV7-8 and TRBJ2-5; D possibly matches TRBD1 or TRBD2 (7 bases each). V was pared by 5 bases and J by 5 bases, with 18 bases between. There are 15 residues in the CDR3. From germline, CDR1 is SGHVS and CDR2 FQNEAQ. The CDR3 DNA reads as TGTGCCAGCAGCGCCCAGGGGGGAGCGGGGGAGACCCAGTACTTC. This codes for CASSAQGGAGETQYF.

This clonotype was detected a few times. This sequence joins TRBV24-1 and TRBJ1-4, with TRBD1 matching over 7 bases. Per germline, CDR1 KGHDR and CDR2 SFDVKD. The CDR3 has 13 amino acids. V trimming: 10 bases; J trimming: 4 bases; junction bases outside the gene matches: 5. As DNA, the CDR3 is TGTGCCACGGGGACAGCAATTAATGAAAAACTGTTTTTT. This encodes CATGTAINEKLFF.

This clonotype occurred a few times. This sequence joins TRBV5-4 and TRBJ2-3, with 7 bases aligning to TRBD2. The CDR3 covers 12 residues. V gave up 3 bases and J gave up 13 bases; unmatched junction bases: 8. The V gene's germline CDR1 is SGHNT and CDR2 YYREEE (reference sequence). The CDR3 region has the DNA TGTGCCAGCAGCTCGGGCCCAGGGAGGGAGTATTTT. Translating gives CASSSGPGREYF.

This chain connects TRBV20-1 to TRBJ2-1; TRBD2 is a possible D gene (7 bases). Germline V gene sequence: CDR1 DFQATT, CDR2 SNEGSKA (reference sequence). The CDR3 is 16 residues long. V was pared by 3 bases and J by 3 bases, with 18 bases between. The CDR3 region is CSARGGGPGLYNEQFF. CDR3 DNA: TGCAGTGCTAGGGGGGGGGGGCCGGGACTCTACAATGAGCAGTTCTTC.

This chain links TRBV5-1 with TRBJ1-1, with D perhaps matching TRBD1 (5 bases). The CDR3 extends over 13 amino acids. CDR1 SGHRS and CDR2 YFSETQ come from the germline V gene. V dropped 6 bases and J dropped 5 bases, with 14 bases sitting between them. The CDR3 DNA sequence: TGCGCCAGCACGAATGTAAGGGGTACTGAAGCTTTCTTT. This codes for CASTNVRGTEAFF. Based on the CDR3 plus reference TRBV5-1 and TRBJ1-1, the full variable domain is KAGVTQTPRYLIKTRGQQVTLSCSPISGHRSVSWYQQTPGQGLQFLFEYFSETQRNKGNFPGRFSGRQFSNSRSEMNVSTLELGDSALYLCASTNVRGTEAFFGQGTRLTVV.

This rearrangement joins TRBV10-3 to TRBJ1-5; D may be TRBD1 (5 bases). Germline values: CDR1 ENHRY, CDR2 SYGVKD. The CDR3 has 17 residues. V was pared by 0 bases and J by 1 base, with 13 bases between. CDR3 nucleotides: TGTGCCATCAGTGAGTCCAGGGCGAAGTCGAGCAATCAGCCCCAGCATTTT. Translating gives CAISESRAKSSNQPQHF.

The rearrangement links TRBV12-3 or TRBV12-4 to TRBJ2-2, with 9 bases lining up with TRBD1. There are 16 residues in the CDR3. V trimming: 1 base; J trimming: 7 bases; junction bases outside the gene matches: 7. CDR3 region: CASSLDLGQGDGELFF. The CDR3 bases are TGTGCCAGCAGTTTAGACCTGGGACAGGGTGACGGGGAGCTGTTTTTT.

The J gene is TRBJ1-2, the V gene TRBV18, with no clear D. The CDR3 covers 13 residues. V shed 3 bases and J shed 3 bases, with 8 bases lying between them. Germline V gene lookup returns CDR1 KGHSH and CDR2 LQKENI. The CDR3 spells CASSPGGDYGYTF. CDR3 DNA sequence: TGTGCCAGCTCACCCGGCGGGGACTATGGCTACACCTTC.